A single sample is the source of the 9 T cell receptor beta chains below, sequenced in a study of T cell repertoires in cytomegalovirus infection. TCRdb reanalysed the reads using MiXCR and keeps one entry per CDR3 protein. The data show around 240,000 distinct CDR3 sequences, with approximately 22% seen just once and 18% held by the top ten. Sequenced: CD8+ T cells from PBMCs. All receptors come from a human donor in good health (CMV status not recorded). Some clones in this sample may be carry-over from other donors' samples.

This chain uses TRBV19 with TRBJ2-7; the match to TRBD2 covers 8 bases. There are 14 residues in the CDR3. Germline CDR1 reads LNHDA; CDR2 reads SQIVND (reference sequence). Trimming removed 1 base from V and 3 bases from J; junction bases left unmatched: 2. The CDR3 sequence is CASSIAGGDYEQYF. The DNA for the CDR3 is TGTGCCAGTAGTATAGCGGGAGGGGACTACGAGCAGTACTTC.

This clonotype was observed a few times. V usage is TRBV29-1 and J usage is TRBJ2-5; no clear D. Germline V CDR1 and CDR2: SQVTM, ANQGSEA. Deletions cut 0 bases from V and 5 bases from J, with 16 bases between. CDR3 size: 15 residues. CDR3 nucleotide sequence: TGCAGCGTTGAAGATCGCCGGTTGGGCTGGGAGACCCAGTACTTC. It translates to CSVEDRRLGWETQYF.

In its sample, this clonotype was seen a few times. This chain links TRBV6-5 with TRBJ1-2; D perhaps matches TRBD1 (6 bases). This CDR3 has 14 amino acids. CDR1 MNHEY and CDR2 SVGAGI come from the germline V gene. V was pared by 0 bases and J by 4 bases, with 9 bases between. The CDR3 reads CASSYSQDSYGYTF. As DNA, the CDR3 is TGTGCCAGCAGTTACTCACAGGACAGCTATGGCTACACCTTC.

The rearrangement links TRBV10-3 to TRBJ2-3; 15 nucleotides align to TRBD2. Per the germline V gene, CDR1 is ENHRY and CDR2 is SYGVKD. V gave up 6 bases and J gave up 2 bases; unmatched junction bases: 9. The CDR3 runs to 18 residues. This CDR3 is CAIRILGLAGGLTDTQYF. The CDR3 DNA reads as TGTGCCATCAGGATATTGGGACTAGCGGGGGGACTCACAGATACGCAGTATTTT.

This clonotype has at least ten counts. This chain connects TRBV25-1 to TRBJ1-1; tentatively, D is TRBD1 (6 bases). Germline V CDR1 and CDR2: MGHDK, SYGVNS. The CDR3 runs to 13 residues. Trimming took off 2 bases at V and 4 bases at J, with 8 bases between the two ends. The DNA for the CDR3 is TGTGCCAGCAGTGAAGGGGGGCTCACTGAAGCTTTCTTT. This sequence encodes CASSEGGLTEAFF.

This clonotype was counted only a few times. This sequence joins TRBV12-3 or TRBV12-4 and TRBJ2-2; D may be TRBD1 (6 bases). V lost 5 bases, J lost 11 bases, and 15 bases lay in between. The CDR3 totals 13 residues. The CDR3 protein is CASSMSPGQELFF. The CDR3 DNA reads TGTGCCAGCAGTATGTCACCGGGACAAGAGCTGTTTTTT.

The rearrangement joins TRBV5-1 to TRBJ1-3; possible D gene TRBD1, 6 bases. The CDR3 consists of 15 residues. Germline CDR1 SGHRS, CDR2 YFSETQ. Trimming cost V 0 bases and J 2 bases, with 9 bases left between them. The DNA for the CDR3 is TGCGCCAGCAGCTTGGACCGGGACACTGGAAACACCATATATTTT. Translating it yields CASSLDRDTGNTIYF. Filled out from reference TRBV5-1 and TRBJ1-3, the complete variable domain reads KAGVTQTPRYLIKTRGQQVTLSCSPISGHRSVSWYQQTPGQGLQFLFEYFSETQRNKGNFPGRFSGRQFSNSRSEMNVSTLELGDSALYLCASSLDRDTGNTIYFGEGSWLTVV.

This rearrangement joins TRBV28 to TRBJ2-2; 9 bases are shared with TRBD1. Germline trimming cut 4 bases from V and 8 bases from J; bases unmatched to any gene: 11. Germline values: CDR1 MDHEN, CDR2 SYDVKM. The CDR3 has 16 residues. Written as DNA, the CDR3 is TGTGCCAGCAGTTCTTCCGGGACAGGGTATTCTGGGGAGCTGTTTTTT. Amino acid sequence: CASSSSGTGYSGELFF.

This clonotype came up many times. The V and J genes are TRBV6-2 or TRBV6-3 and TRBJ2-7, with D perhaps TRBD1 (6 bases). Germline values: CDR1 MNHEY, CDR2 SVGEGT. This CDR3 region has 13 residues. V was trimmed by 0 bases and J by 7 bases, leaving 10 bases between them. This CDR3 is CASSYSTGQEQYF. In DNA form, the CDR3 reads TGTGCCAGCAGTTACTCTACAGGGCAAGAGCAGTACTTC.